A selection of T cell receptor beta chains follows, all from one sample in a study of blood T cell repertoires in COVID-19. Clones were sequenced by immunoSEQ multiplex PCR, and TCRdb holds only the in-frame ones, with some missing. Of about 74,000 clones in the sample, around three quarters are singletons; the top ten hold roughly 15%. The sample taken for sequencing was peripheral blood. The receptors were gathered from a human donor in a cohort sampled during active COVID-19. Both conserved end residues are part of each CDR3. D genes are given only for firm matches. A clone size is listed for some rows: how often the clone was seen (once, few, many), or a class if it is expanded.

D gene | clone size | J gene | CDR3 length | V gene | CDR3 protein | CDR3 DNA
TRBD2 | - | TRBJ2-2 | 16 | TRBV18 | CASSPSLAGATGELFF | TGTGCCAGCTCACCAAGCCTAGCGGGAGCGACCGGGGAGCTGTTTTTT
TRBD2 | - | TRBJ2-7 | 16 | TRBV4-1 | CASSQDRTSGSYEQYF | TGCGCCAGCAGCCAAGATCGGACTAGCGGGAGTTACGAGCAGTACTTC
- | once | TRBJ2-7 | 12 | TRBV5-1 | CASSSQGLEQYF | TGCGCCAGCAGCTCTCAGGGGCTCGAGCAGTACTTC
TRBD2 | - | TRBJ2-7 | 19 | TRBV7-2 | CASSPPQWLTSGESYEQYF | TGTGCCAGCAGCCCGCCTCAGTGGTTGACTAGCGGGGAGTCCTACGAGCAGTACTTC
TRBD1 | - | TRBJ1-4 | 15 | TRBV6-4 | CASRLRDRADEKLFF | TGTGCCAGCAGGCTAAGGGACAGGGCTGACGAAAAACTGTTTTTT
TRBD2 | - | TRBJ2-7 | 15 | TRBV7-8 | CASSLGASGKYEQYF | TGTGCCAGCAGCTTAGGGGCTAGCGGGAAATACGAGCAGTACTTC
- | - | TRBJ2-3 | 15 | TRBV15 | CATSREGAPADTQYF | TGTGCCACCAGCAGAGAGGGGGCTCCCGCAGATACGCAGTATTTT
TRBD1 | - | TRBJ2-2 | 13 | TRBV2 | CASRGQGAGELFF | TGTGCCAGCAGAGGACAGGGGGCCGGGGAGCTGTTTTTT
TRBD2 | - | TRBJ2-7 | 14 | TRBV7-8 | CASRAPGLATEQYF | TGTGCCAGCAGGGCCCCGGGACTAGCGACCGAGCAGTACTTC
TRBD2 | - | TRBJ2-1 | 16 | TRBV19 | CASSILAGDTYNEQFF | TGTGCCAGTAGTATATTAGCGGGAGATACCTACAATGAGCAGTTCTTC
TRBD1 | once | TRBJ2-7 | 14 | TRBV5-1 | CASSPTGGAGGQYF | TGCGCCAGCAGCCCGACAGGGGGCGCCGGTGGGCAGTACTTC
TRBD1 | - | TRBJ2-3 | 17 | TRBV5-1 | CASSLGQGYRGPDTQYF | TGCGCCAGCAGCTTGGGACAGGGATACCGCGGGCCAGATACGCAGTATTTT
TRBD1 | - | TRBJ2-2 | 15 | TRBV11-3 | CASSFRDRGTGELFF | TGTGCCAGCAGCTTCCGGGACAGGGGCACCGGGGAGCTGTTTTTT
TRBD1 | - | TRBJ2-7 | 15 | TRBV7-7 | CASSLGTGGIYEQYF | TGTGCTAGCAGCCTAGGGACAGGGGGAATCTACGAGCAGTACTTC
TRBD2 | - | TRBJ2-7 | 15 | TRBV5-4 | CASSPLAGEVGEQYF | TGTGCCAGCAGCCCCCTAGCGGGAGAGGTGGGGGAGCAGTACTTC
- | - | TRBJ2-6 | 18 | TRBV20-1 | CSASKGRGVRSGANVLTF | TGCAGTGCTAGTAAGGGCAGGGGGGTTCGCTCTGGGGCCAACGTCCTGACTTTC
TRBD1 | few | TRBJ2-7 | 15 | TRBV28 | CASSPPGDRGYEQYF | TGTGCCAGCAGTCCCCCGGGGGACAGGGGGTACGAGCAGTACTTC
TRBD1 | - | TRBJ1-1 | 16 | TRBV10-3 | CAINNRDRGEDTEAFF | TGTGCCATCAACAACCGGGACAGGGGGGAGGACACTGAAGCTTTCTTT
- | few | TRBJ1-2 | 13 | TRBV11-2 | CASSLGPFYGYTF | TGTGCCAGCAGCCTGGGCCCATTCTATGGCTACACCTTC
- | - | TRBJ2-5 | 15 | TRBV5-6 | CASSLRRWGEETQYF | TGTGCCAGCAGCTTGCGACGGTGGGGCGAAGAGACCCAGTACTTC
- | - | TRBJ2-3 | 16 | TRBV18 | CASSPQATDLTDTQYF | TGTGCCAGCTCACCACAGGCGACAGACCTCACAGATACGCAGTATTTT
TRBD1 | once | TRBJ2-5 | 15 | TRBV5-1 | CASSLVSGGQETQYF | TGCGCCAGCAGCTTGGTATCAGGGGGACAAGAGACCCAGTACTTC
- | - | TRBJ2-5 | 13 | TRBV5-1 | CASSLVLQETQYF | TGCGCCAGCAGCTTAGTACTACAAGAGACCCAGTACTTC
- | - | TRBJ2-5 | 11 | TRBV12-3/TRBV12-4 | CASSNRLVEYF | TGTGCCAGCAGTAATCGACTAGTGGAATACTTC
- | - | TRBJ2-1 | 15 | TRBV11-3 | CASSPPGGPANEQFF | TGTGCCAGCAGCCCCCCCGGAGGTCCCGCCAATGAGCAGTTCTTC
TRBD2 | - | TRBJ2-7 | 15 | TRBV29-1 | CSVVGGTSGSYEQYF | TGCAGCGTCGTGGGGGGGACTAGCGGGAGTTACGAGCAGTACTTC
- | - | TRBJ1-5 | 16 | TRBV19 | CASSSAGPHSNQPQHF | TGTGCCAGTAGTAGCGCGGGTCCCCATAGCAATCAGCCCCAGCATTTT
TRBD2 | - | TRBJ2-1 | 15 | TRBV18 | CASSPQPSGGNEQFF | TGTGCCAGCTCACCCCAACCTAGCGGAGGCAATGAGCAGTTCTTC
TRBD1 | - | TRBJ1-3 | 14 | TRBV5-1 | CASSAGQGRNTIYF | TGCGCCAGCAGCGCGGGACAGGGAAGAAACACCATATATTTT
- | few | TRBJ2-2 | 17 | TRBV11-3 | CASSLDLGGTFTGELFF | TGTGCCAGCAGCTTAGATCTGGGGGGAACCTTCACCGGGGAGCTGTTTTTT
TRBD1 | - | TRBJ1-1 | 18 | TRBV7-6 | CASSLLDREIQYNTEAFF | TGTGCCAGCAGCCTTTTGGACAGGGAGATTCAATATAACACTGAAGCTTTCTTT
TRBD2 | once | TRBJ2-5 | 15 | TRBV18 | CASSPGTIEQETQYF | TGTGCCAGCTCACCCGGGACTATAGAACAAGAGACCCAGTACTTC
- | once | TRBJ1-5 | 18 | TRBV28 | CASSYRWAIGVVNQPQHF | TGTGCCAGCAGTTATAGGTGGGCGATCGGGGTTGTCAATCAGCCCCAGCATTTT
- | - | TRBJ2-7 | 12 | TRBV19 | CASSMGAGEQYF | TGTGCCAGTAGTATGGGAGCCGGCGAGCAGTACTTC
TRBD1 | - | TRBJ2-7 | 12 | TRBV28 | CASTTGDYEQYF | TGTGCCAGCACAACAGGGGACTACGAGCAGTACTTC
TRBD2 | once | TRBJ2-7 | 16 | TRBV4-1 | CASSQARLADSYEQYF | TGCGCCAGCAGCCAAGCACGGCTAGCGGACTCCTACGAGCAGTACTTC
TRBD1 | many | TRBJ1-6 | 15 | TRBV19 | CASSMGQALNSPLHF | TGTGCCAGTAGTATGGGACAGGCCCTAAATTCACCCCTCCACTTT
- | - | TRBJ1-2 | 13 | TRBV18 | CASSGTGNDGYTF | TGTGCCAGCTCAGGAACAGGGAATGATGGCTACACCTTC
TRBD1 | - | TRBJ2-7 | 14 | TRBV25-1 | CASSMDRGAYEQYF | TGTGCCAGCAGTATGGACAGGGGAGCCTACGAGCAGTACTTC